This paragraph covers one T cell receptor beta chain sequence. Deletions cut 0 bases from V and 8 bases from J, with 16 bases between. There are 16 residues in the CDR3. Germline CDR1 and CDR2: MGHRA and YSYEKL. This entry belongs to a study of STAT5B mutations in CD4+ large granular lymphocyte leukemia. Sequencing was at survey level. Sequencing was performed with immunoSEQ multiplex PCR; in TCRdb, only in-frame clones are kept and a portion is missing. In the table there are about 40,000 clones, approximately 80% of which are singletons. Healthy controls were blood donor buffy coats. This receptor was taken from a human donor in good health. Material: CD4+ T cells from blood buffy coats. The V gene is TRBV4-1, the J gene TRBJ1-4; D remains unclear. The CDR3 loop is CASSQDSLGRGEKLFF. The CDR3 coding sequence is TGCGCCAGCAGCCAAGACAGTCTAGGGCGCGGGGAAAAACTGTTTTTT.